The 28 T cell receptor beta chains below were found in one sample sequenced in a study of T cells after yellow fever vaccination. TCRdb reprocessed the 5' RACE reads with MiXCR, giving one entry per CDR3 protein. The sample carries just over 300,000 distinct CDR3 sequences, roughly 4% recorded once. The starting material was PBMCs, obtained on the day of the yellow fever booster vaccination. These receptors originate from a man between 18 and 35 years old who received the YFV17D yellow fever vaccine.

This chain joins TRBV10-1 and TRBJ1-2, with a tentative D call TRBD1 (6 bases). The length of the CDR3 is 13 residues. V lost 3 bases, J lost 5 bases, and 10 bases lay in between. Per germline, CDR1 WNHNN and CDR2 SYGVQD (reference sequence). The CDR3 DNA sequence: TGCGCCAGCAGTGATGGGACAAAATATGGCTACACCTTC. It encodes CASSDGTKYGYTF.

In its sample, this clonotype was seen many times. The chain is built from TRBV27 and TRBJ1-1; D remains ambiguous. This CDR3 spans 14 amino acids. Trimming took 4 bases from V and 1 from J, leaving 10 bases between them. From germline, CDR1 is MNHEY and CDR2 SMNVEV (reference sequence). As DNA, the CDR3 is TGTGCCAGCAGTTCCGGGTCCAGGAACACTGAAGCTTTCTTT. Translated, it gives CASSSGSRNTEAFF.

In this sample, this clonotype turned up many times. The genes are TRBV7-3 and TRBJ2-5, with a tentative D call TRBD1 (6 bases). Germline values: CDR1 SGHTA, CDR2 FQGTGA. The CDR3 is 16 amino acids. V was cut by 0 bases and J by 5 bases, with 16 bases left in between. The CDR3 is CASSLTGMLRGETQYF. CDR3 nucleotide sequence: TGTGCCAGCAGCTTAACCGGGATGTTGAGGGGGGAGACCCAGTACTTC. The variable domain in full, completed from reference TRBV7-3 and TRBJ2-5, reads GAGVSQTPSNKVTEKGKYVELRCDPISGHTALYWYRQSLGQGPEFLIYFQGTGAADDSGLPNDRFFAVRPEGSVSTLKIQRTERGDSAVYLCASSLTGMLRGETQYFGPGTRLLVL.

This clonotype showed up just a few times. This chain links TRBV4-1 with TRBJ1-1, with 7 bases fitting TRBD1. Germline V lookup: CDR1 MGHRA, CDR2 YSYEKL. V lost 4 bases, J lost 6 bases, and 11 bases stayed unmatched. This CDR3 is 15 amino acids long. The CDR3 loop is CASSPGTARGAEAFF. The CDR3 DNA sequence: TGCGCCAGCAGCCCGGGGACAGCACGGGGGGCTGAAGCTTTCTTT.

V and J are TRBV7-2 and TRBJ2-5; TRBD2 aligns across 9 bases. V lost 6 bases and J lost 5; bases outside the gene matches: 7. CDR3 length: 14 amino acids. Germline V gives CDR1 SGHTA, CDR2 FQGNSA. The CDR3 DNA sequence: TGTGCCAGCAGTCTCCAGCGGGGGGAGGAGACCCAGTACTTC. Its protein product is CASSLQRGEETQYF.

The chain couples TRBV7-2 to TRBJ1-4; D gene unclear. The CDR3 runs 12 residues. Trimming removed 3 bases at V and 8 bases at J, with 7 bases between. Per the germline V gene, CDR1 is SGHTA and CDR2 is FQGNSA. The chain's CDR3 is CASSFYREKLFF. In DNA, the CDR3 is TGTGCCAGCAGCTTTTACCGAGAAAAACTGTTTTTT.

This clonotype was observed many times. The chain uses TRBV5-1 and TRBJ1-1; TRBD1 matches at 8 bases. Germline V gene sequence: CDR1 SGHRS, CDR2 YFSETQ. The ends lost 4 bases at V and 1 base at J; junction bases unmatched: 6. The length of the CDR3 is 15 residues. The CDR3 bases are TGCGCCAGCAGCGCAGGGACAGGAAAGAACACTGAAGCTTTCTTT. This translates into CASSAGTGKNTEAFF. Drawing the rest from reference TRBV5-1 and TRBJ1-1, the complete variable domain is KAGVTQTPRYLIKTRGQQVTLSCSPISGHRSVSWYQQTPGQGLQFLFEYFSETQRNKGNFPGRFSGRQFSNSRSEMNVSTLELGDSALYLCASSAGTGKNTEAFFGQGTRLTVV.

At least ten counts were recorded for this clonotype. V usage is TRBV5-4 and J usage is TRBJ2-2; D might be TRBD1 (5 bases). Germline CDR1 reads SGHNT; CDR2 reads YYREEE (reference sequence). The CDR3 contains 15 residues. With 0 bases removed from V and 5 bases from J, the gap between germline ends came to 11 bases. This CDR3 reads CASSLGQIRTGELFF. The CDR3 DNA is TGTGCCAGCAGCTTGGGACAGATAAGGACCGGGGAGCTGTTTTTT.

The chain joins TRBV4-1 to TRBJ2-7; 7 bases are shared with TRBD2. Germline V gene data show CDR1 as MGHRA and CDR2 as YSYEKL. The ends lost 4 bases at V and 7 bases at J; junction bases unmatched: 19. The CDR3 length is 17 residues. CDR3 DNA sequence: TGCGCCAGCAGCCCTAGAGATTTAAGCGGGGAGTCTTTTGAGCAGTACTTC. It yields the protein CASSPRDLSGESFEQYF.

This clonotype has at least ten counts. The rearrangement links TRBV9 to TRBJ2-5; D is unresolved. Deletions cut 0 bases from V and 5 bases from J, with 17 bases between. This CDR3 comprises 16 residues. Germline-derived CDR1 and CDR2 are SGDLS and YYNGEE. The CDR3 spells CASSVAGGSVAETQYF. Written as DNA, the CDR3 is TGTGCCAGCAGCGTAGCTGGTGGATCCGTGGCGGAGACCCAGTACTTC.

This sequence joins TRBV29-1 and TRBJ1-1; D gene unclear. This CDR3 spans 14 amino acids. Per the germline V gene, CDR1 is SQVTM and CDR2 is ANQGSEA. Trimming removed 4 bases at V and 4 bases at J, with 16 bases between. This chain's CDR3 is CSVVDAGTGTEAFF. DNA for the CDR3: TGCAGCGTTGTTGATGCGGGTACGGGCACTGAAGCTTTCTTT.

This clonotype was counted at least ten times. CDR3 sequence: CAINDRAQETQYF. The CDR3 DNA reads as TGTGCCATCAATGACAGGGCCCAAGAGACCCAGTACTTC. This chain connects TRBV10-3 to TRBJ2-5; 7 bases fit TRBD1. V lost 7 bases to trimming and J lost 1 base; unmatched junction nucleotides: 3. Germline CDR1 reads ENHRY; CDR2 reads SYGVKD. The CDR3 spans 13 residues.

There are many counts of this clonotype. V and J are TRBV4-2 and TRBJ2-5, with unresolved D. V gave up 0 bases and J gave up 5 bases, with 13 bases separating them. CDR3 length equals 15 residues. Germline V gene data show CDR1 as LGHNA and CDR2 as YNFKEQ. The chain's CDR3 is CASSQDSTGGETQYF. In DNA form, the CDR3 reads TGTGCCAGCAGCCAAGATTCTACCGGTGGGGAGACCCAGTACTTC.

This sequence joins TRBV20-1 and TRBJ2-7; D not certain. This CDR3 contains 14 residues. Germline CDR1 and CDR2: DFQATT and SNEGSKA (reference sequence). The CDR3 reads CILLWMTARHEQYV. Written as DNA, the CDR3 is TGCATTCTCCTGTGGATGACGGCACGCCACGAGCAGTACGTC.

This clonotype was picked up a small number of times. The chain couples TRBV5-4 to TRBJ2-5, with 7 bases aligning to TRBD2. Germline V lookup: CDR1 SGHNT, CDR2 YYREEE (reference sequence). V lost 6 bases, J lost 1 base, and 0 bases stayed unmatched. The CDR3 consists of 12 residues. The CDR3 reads CASTSGQETQYF. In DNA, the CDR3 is TGTGCCAGCACTAGCGGCCAAGAGACCCAGTACTTC.

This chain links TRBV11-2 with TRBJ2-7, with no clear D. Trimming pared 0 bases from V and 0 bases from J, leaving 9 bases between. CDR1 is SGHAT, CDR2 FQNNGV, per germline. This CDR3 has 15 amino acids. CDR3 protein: CASSLDVVFSYEQYF. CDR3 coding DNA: TGTGCCAGCAGCTTAGATGTGGTTTTCTCCTACGAGCAGTACTTC.

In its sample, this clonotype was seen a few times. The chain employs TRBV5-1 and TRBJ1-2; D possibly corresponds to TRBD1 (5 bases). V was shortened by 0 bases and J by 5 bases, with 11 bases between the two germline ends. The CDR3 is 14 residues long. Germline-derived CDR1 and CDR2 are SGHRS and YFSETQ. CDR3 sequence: CASSLAFDSYGYTF. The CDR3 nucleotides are TGCGCCAGCAGCTTGGCCTTTGACAGTTATGGCTACACCTTC.

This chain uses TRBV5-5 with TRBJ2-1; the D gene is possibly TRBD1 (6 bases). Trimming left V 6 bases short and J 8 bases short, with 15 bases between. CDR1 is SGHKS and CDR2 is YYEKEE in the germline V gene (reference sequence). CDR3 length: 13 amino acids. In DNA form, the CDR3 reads TGTGCCAGCACCTTAATGGGGGCCGATGAGCAGTTCTTC. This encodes CASTLMGADEQFF.

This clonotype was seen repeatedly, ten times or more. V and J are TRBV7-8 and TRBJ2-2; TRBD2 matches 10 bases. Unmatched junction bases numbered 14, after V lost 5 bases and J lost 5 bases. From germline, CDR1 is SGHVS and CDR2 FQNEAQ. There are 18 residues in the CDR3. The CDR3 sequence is CASSRRSSGGAETGELFF. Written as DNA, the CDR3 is TGTGCCAGCAGCCGACGATCCAGCGGGGGGGCCGAGACCGGGGAGCTGTTTTTT.

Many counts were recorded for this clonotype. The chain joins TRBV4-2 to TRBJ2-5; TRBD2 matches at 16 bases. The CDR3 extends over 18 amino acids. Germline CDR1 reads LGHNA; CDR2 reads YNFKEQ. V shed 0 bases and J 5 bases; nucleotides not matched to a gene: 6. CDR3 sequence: CASSQESPGLAGGETQYF. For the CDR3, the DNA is TGTGCCAGCAGCCAAGAGAGCCCGGGACTAGCGGGGGGGGAGACCCAGTACTTC.

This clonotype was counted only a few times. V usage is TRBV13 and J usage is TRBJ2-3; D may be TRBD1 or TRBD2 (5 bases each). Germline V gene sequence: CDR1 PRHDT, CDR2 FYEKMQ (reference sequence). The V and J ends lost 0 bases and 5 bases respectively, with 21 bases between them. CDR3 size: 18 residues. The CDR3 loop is CASSLGGAVKPRGDTQYF. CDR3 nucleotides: TGTGCCAGCAGCTTAGGCGGGGCGGTTAAACCCCGAGGAGATACGCAGTATTTT.

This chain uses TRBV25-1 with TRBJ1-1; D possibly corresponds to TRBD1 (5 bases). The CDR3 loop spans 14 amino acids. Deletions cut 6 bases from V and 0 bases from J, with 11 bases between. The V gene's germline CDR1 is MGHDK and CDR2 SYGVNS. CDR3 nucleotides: TGTGCCAGCAGCGCTTTAGGGGTGAACACTGAAGCTTTCTTT. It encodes CASSALGVNTEAFF.

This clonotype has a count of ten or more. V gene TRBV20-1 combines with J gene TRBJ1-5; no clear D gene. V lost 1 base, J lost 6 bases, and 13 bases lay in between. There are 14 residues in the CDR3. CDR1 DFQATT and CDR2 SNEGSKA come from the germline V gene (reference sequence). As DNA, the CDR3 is TGCAGTGCTAGAGGGAACCCCGCCGGTCAGCCCCAGCATTTT. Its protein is CSARGNPAGQPQHF.

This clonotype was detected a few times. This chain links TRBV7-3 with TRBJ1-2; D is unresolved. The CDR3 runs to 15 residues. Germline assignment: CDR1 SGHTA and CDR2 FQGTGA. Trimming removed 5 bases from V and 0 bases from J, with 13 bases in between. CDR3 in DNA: TGTGCCAGCAGCCCCTCAGGCCCAGCTAACTATGGCTACACCTTC. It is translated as CASSPSGPANYGYTF.

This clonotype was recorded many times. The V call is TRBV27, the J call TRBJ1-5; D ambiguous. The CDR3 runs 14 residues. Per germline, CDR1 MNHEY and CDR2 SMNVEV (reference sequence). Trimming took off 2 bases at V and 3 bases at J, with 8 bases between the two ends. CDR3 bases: TGTGCCAGCAGTTTAACCAGGCTCAATCAGCCCCAGCATTTT. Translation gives CASSLTRLNQPQHF.

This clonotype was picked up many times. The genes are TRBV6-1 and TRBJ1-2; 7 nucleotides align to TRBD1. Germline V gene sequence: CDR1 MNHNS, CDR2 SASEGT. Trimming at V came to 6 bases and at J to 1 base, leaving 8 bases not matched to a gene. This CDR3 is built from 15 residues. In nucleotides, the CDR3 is TGTGCCAGCAGCGCCGGGACAGCCGATAACTATGGCTACACCTTC. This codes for CASSAGTADNYGYTF.

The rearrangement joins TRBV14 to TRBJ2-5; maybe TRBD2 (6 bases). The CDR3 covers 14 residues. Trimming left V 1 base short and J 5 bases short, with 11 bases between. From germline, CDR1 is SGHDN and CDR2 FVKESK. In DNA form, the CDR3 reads TGTGCCAGCAGCCAAGGCGACGGGGGTGAGACCCAGTACTTC. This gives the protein CASSQGDGGETQYF.

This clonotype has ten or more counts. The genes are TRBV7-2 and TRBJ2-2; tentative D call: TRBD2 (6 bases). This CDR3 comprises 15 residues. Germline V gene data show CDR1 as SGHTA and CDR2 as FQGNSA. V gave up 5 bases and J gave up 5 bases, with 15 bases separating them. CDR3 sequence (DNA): TGTGCCAGCAGCAGTTCGTATGGGGGGACCGGGGAGCTGTTTTTT. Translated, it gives CASSSSYGGTGELFF.